This TCR beta chain was identified during a study of CD8 T cells in Susac syndrome. Study as a whole: Among the sequenced Susac syndrome patients, five or six had active disease while eight or nine were in remission. General study results and limits: CD4+ T cell repertoires in Susac syndrome exhibited no evidence of clonal expansion.

About this clonotype itself: Its antigen is currently unknown.

The CDR3 spans 14 residues. With 7 bases clipped from V and 4 bases from J, the junction kept 8 bases outside the gene matches. CDR1 and CDR2 from the germline V gene are SNHLY and FYNNEI. Reverse transcription of about 0.45 to 1 ug RNA was carried out with random hexamers. TCRdb processed the immunoSEQ multiplex PCR reads anew with MiXCR; each CDR3 protein has one entry. The table shows about 240,000 distinct CDR3 sequences, with almost 97% occurring only once. The chain recombines TRBV2 with TRBJ2-3, with 7 bases matching TRBD2. The TCR sequence derives from a human donor with Susac syndrome. The specimen was CD4+ T cells from PBMCs. As DNA, the CDR3 is TGTGCCAGCACTAACGACGGGAGGTCAGATACGCAGTATTTT. Its translation is CASTNDGRSDTQYF. The full variable domain, completed using reference TRBV2 and TRBJ2-3, is EPEVTQTPSHQVTQMGQEVILRCVPISNHLYFYWYRQILGQKVEFLVSFYNNEISEKSEIFDDQFSVERPDGSNFTLKIRSTKLEDSAMYFCASTNDGRSDTQYFGPGTRLTVL.